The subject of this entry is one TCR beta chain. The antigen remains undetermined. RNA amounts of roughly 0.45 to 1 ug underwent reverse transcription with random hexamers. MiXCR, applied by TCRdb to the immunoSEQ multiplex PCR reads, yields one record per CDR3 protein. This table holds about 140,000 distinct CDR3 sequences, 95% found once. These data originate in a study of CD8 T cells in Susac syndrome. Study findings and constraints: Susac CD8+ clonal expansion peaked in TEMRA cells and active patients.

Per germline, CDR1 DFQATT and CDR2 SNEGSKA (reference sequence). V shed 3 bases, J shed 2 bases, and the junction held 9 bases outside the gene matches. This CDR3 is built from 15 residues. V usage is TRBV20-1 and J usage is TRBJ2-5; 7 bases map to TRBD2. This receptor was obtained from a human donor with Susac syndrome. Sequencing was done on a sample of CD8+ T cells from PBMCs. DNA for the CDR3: TGCAGTGCTAGGTTCCTAGCGGAGGTACAAGAGACCCAGTACTTC. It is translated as CSARFLAEVQETQYF.